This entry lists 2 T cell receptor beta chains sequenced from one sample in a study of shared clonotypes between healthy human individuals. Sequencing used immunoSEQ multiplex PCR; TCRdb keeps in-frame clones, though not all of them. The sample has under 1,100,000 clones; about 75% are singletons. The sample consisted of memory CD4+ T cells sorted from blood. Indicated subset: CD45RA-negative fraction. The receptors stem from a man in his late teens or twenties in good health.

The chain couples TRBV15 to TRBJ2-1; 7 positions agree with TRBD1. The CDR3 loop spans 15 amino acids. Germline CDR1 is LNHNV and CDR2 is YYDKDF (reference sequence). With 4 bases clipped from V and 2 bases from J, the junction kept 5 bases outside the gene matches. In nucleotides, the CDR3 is TGTGCCACCAGCACCGACAGGGACCCCTACAATGAGCAGTTCTTC. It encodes CATSTDRDPYNEQFF.

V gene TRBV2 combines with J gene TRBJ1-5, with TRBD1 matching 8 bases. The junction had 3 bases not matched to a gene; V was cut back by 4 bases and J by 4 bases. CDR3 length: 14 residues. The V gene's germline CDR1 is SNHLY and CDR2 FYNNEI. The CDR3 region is CASSGTGLNQPQHF. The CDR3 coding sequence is TGTGCCAGCAGTGGGACAGGGCTAAATCAGCCCCAGCATTTT.